This T cell receptor (beta chain) appears in the sequencing data of a study of pediatric ulcerative colitis. Study context: Disease was pancolitis in seven and left-sided in two, histology-confirmed.

As to this clone: Its antigen is unidentified.

The study, taken as a whole, reports: Ulcerative colitis patients shared more blood-rectal clones than controls.

This was a survey-level run. Samples were sequenced at Survey level, maximum 500,000 reads. Profiling relied on immunoSEQ multiplex PCR, and the TCRdb table lists in-frame clones only, not all of them. Seen here are tens of thousands of clones, around 78% observed once, and the top ten hold 20% to 25%. From germline, CDR1 is ENHRY and CDR2 SYGVKD. The ends lost 6 bases at V and 3 bases at J; junction bases unmatched: 13. There are 16 residues in the CDR3. The TCR was taken from a girl aged 10 to 17 with moderate ulcerative colitis. J is TRBJ1-2 and V is TRBV10-3; TRBD1 matches at 7 bases. The sample taken for sequencing was blood. DNA for the CDR3: TGTGCCATCAGAGACCTTGGAAAAGGACAGGACTATGGCTACACCTTC. Translating gives CAIRDLGKGQDYGYTF.